The entry that follows covers one TCR beta chain sequence. TCRdb keeps only in-frame clones here, not all; method: immunoSEQ multiplex PCR. The data hold roughly 390,000 clones, with 85% observed a single time. CDR1 and CDR2 (germline): SQVTM, ANQGSEA. The CDR3 extends over 13 amino acids. V was shortened by 6 bases and J by 0 bases, with 12 bases between the two germline ends. The data belong to a study of blood T cell repertoires in COVID-19. J is TRBJ2-7 and V is TRBV29-1; tentative D call: TRBD1 (6 bases). Sample: peripheral blood. This TCR was recovered from a woman aged 18 to 35 with acute or convalescent COVID-19. DNA for the CDR3: TGCAGCGTGACAGGCCTCAGCTCCTACGAGCAGTACTTC. Translated: CSVTGLSSYEQYF.